This TCR beta chain was sequenced during a study of cytomegalovirus exposure and HLA in healthy donors. Here immunoSEQ multiplex PCR was the method, and the copy in TCRdb shows in-frame clones only, minus some. This table holds 150,000 to 200,000 clones, about 86% found once. The CDR3 is 15 amino acids. Between the trimmed V and J ends, which lost 7 bases and 1 base, there was a span of 15 bases. The V gene's germline CDR1 is MNHEY and CDR2 SMNVEV (reference sequence). The receptor was derived from a woman under 40 in good health and CMV-seronegative. The chain is built from TRBV27 and TRBJ2-3; D remains ambiguous. The sample taken for sequencing was PBMCs. The CDR3 loop is CASNSLATRTDTQYF. CDR3 DNA: TGTGCCAGCAATTCCTTAGCTACACGCACAGATACGCAGTATTTT.